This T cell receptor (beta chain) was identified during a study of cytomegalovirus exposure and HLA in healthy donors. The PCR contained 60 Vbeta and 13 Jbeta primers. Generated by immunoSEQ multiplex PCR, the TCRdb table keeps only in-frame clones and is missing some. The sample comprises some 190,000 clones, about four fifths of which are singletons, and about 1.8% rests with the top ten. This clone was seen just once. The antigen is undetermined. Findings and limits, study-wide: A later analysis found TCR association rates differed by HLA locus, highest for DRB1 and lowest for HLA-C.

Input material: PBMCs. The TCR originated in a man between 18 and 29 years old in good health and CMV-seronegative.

The CDR3, as DNA: TGTGCCAGCAGGGCTCAGGGGGTCCCGACTGAAAAACTGTTTTTT. Amino acids: CASRAQGVPTEKLFF. The chain recombines TRBV2 with TRBJ1-4; 7 bases are shared with TRBD1. Germline loops: CDR1 SNHLY, CDR2 FYNNEI. The CDR3 sequence is 15 residues long. Unmatched junction bases numbered 11, after V lost 6 bases and J lost 7 bases.